This is a list of T cell receptor beta chains from one sample in a study of T cells in Graves' hyperthyroidism and ophthalmopathy. Each CDR3 protein gets one entry after TCRdb re-called the multiplex PCR reads with MiXCR. The profile covers fewer than 650,000 distinct CDR3 sequences, with 14% appearing a single time and 7.1% taken by the ten largest. The specimen was blood. Every receptor here comes from a woman aged 18-29 years with Graves' ophthalmopathy. The CDR3 runs from the conserved cysteine through the conserved F or W. D genes are given only for firm matches. Rows give clone size only sometimes, using once, few, many, or a class for an expanded clone.

V	size	D	J	CDR3	DNA
TRBV18	few	.	TRBJ1-6	CASSPGVKSPLHF	TGTGCCAGCTCACCCGGGGTCAAATCACCCCTCCACTTT
TRBV5-5	many	.	TRBJ1-2	CASSSQGLNGYTF	TGTGCCAGCAGCTCCCAGGGGCTCAATGGCTACACCTTC
TRBV19	.	TRBD1	TRBJ2-7	CASSIKTGAYEQYF	TGTGCCAGTAGTATTAAGACAGGGGCCTACGAGCAGTACTTC
TRBV20-1	many	TRBD2	TRBJ2-1	CSARVTSGQSSYNEQFF	TGCAGTGCTAGAGTGACTAGCGGGCAAAGCTCCTACAATGAGCAGTTCTTC
TRBV4-1	many	.	TRBJ2-2	CASSQDRRDTGELFF	TGCGCCAGCAGCCAAGATCGGAGGGACACCGGGGAGCTGTTTTTT
TRBV6-1	many	.	TRBJ1-2	CASSFRDVANYGYTF	TGTGCCAGCAGTTTTAGGGATGTAGCTAACTATGGCTACACCTTC
TRBV27	many	.	TRBJ1-2	CASSFRRESGYTF	TGTGCCAGCAGTTTCCGGCGGGAGTCTGGCTACACCTTC
TRBV30	few	TRBD1	TRBJ1-5	CAWRTGVGPQHF	TGTGCCTGGAGAACAGGGGTGGGGCCCCAGCATTTT
TRBV13	many	.	TRBJ2-3	CASSSRGSGSTDTQYF	TGTGCCAGCAGCTCAAGGGGGTCCGGAAGCACAGATACGCAGTATTTT
TRBV19	few	.	TRBJ1-5	CASSIREDQPQHF	TGTGCCAGTAGTATACGCGAGGATCAGCCCCAGCATTTT
TRBV28	many	.	TRBJ1-1	CASSLTATEAFF	TGTGCCAGCAGTCTGACAGCCACTGAAGCTTTCTTT
TRBV9	many	TRBD2	TRBJ2-1	CASSSTSGSDEQFF	TGTGCCAGCAGCTCAACTAGCGGGAGCGATGAGCAGTTCTTC
TRBV6-2/TRBV6-3	many	.	TRBJ1-5	CASSYLDVYPGNQPQHF	TGTGCCAGCAGTTACCTCGACGTTTACCCTGGCAATCAGCCCCAGCATTTT
TRBV20-1	.	.	TRBJ1-4	CSARGTVWWNEKLFF	TGCAGTGCAAGGGGGACCGTATGGTGGAATGAAAAACTGTTTTTT
TRBV30	many	.	TRBJ1-2	CAWSTPGGYYGYTF	TGTGCCTGGAGTACTCCCGGGGGGTACTATGGCTACACCTTC
TRBV12-3/TRBV12-4	many	.	TRBJ1-1	CASSFVVTEAFF	TGTGCCAGCAGTTTTGTGGTGACTGAAGCTTTCTTT
TRBV6-6	many	.	TRBJ2-1	CASSYSRYNEQFF	TGTGCCAGCAGTTACTCCCGTTACAATGAGCAGTTCTTC
TRBV10-3	few	.	TRBJ2-1	CAISDLAEQFF	TGTGCCATCAGTGACCTAGCTGAGCAGTTCTTC
TRBV12-3/TRBV12-4	many	TRBD1	TRBJ1-1	CASSSPDRVNTEAFF	TGTGCCAGCAGTTCCCCCGACAGGGTGAACACTGAAGCTTTCTTT
TRBV6-2/TRBV6-3	many	.	TRBJ2-7	CASSLLSGTYEQYF	TGTGCCAGCAGTTTACTGTCAGGAACCTACGAGCAGTACTTC
TRBV30	.	.	TRBJ2-6	CAWTLGQLSGANVLTF	TGTGCCTGGACCCTAGGACAGCTCTCTGGGGCCAACGTCCTGACTTTC
TRBV5-6	.	.	TRBJ2-7	CASSSLGSYEQYF	TGTGCCAGCAGCTCCCTCGGCTCCTACGAGCAGTACTTC
TRBV3-1	many	TRBD1	TRBJ2-1	CASSQNWLEGTGIYNEQFF	TGTGCCAGCAGCCAAAATTGGCTGGAGGGGACAGGGATCTACAATGAGCAGTTCTTC
TRBV27	.	TRBD2	TRBJ2-2	CASSSPGLAPNTGELFF	TGTGCCAGCAGTTCCCCGGGACTAGCTCCGAACACCGGGGAGCTGTTTTTT
TRBV20-1	many	.	TRBJ1-2	CSASDTNYGYTF	TGCAGTGCTAGCGACACCAACTATGGCTACACCTTC